Listed below are T cell receptor beta chains from one sample, sequenced in a study of Ad26.COV2.S vaccination and SARS-CoV-2 variants. TCRdb's table, derived via immunoSEQ multiplex PCR, lists solely in-frame clones and lacks some. The sample gives more than 350,000 clones, roughly 90% of which show up once; 9.5% to 15% is in the top ten. The sequences come from peripheral blood, collected in a trial of Ad26.COV2.S vaccine versus placebo. The receptor source for this set is a person aged 18-65 years who received the Ad26.COV2.S COVID-19 vaccine or a placebo. The CDR3 runs from the conserved cysteine through the conserved F or W. The D gene is left open where the match is weak. Rows may omit the clone size; those that give it use once, few, many or a size class.

abundance: .; d_gene: TRBD1; v_gene: TRBV19; j_gene: TRBJ1-2; CDR3nt: TGTGCCAGTACCCCGCGGACAGGGCATGGCTACACCTTC; CDR3aa: CASTPRTGHGYTF
abundance: .; d_gene: .; v_gene: TRBV19; j_gene: TRBJ2-3; CDR3nt: TGTGCCAGTACATACGACGGAGGTTTTACTTCCGATACGCAGTATTTT; CDR3aa: CASTYDGGFTSDTQYF
abundance: .; d_gene: .; v_gene: TRBV19; j_gene: TRBJ1-6; CDR3nt: TGTGCCAGTAGTGTCGGTAATTCACCCCTCCACTTT; CDR3aa: CASSVGNSPLHF
abundance: .; d_gene: .; v_gene: TRBV27; j_gene: TRBJ1-3; CDR3nt: TGTGCCAGCAGTTCAAACAGGGTTGGAAACACCATATATTTT; CDR3aa: CASSSNRVGNTIYF
abundance: .; d_gene: TRBD1; v_gene: TRBV4-3; j_gene: TRBJ2-7; CDR3nt: TGCGCCAGCAGCCAAGATAGGGGACAGGCTTACGAGCAGTACTTC; CDR3aa: CASSQDRGQAYEQYF
abundance: .; d_gene: .; v_gene: TRBV6-2/TRBV6-3; j_gene: TRBJ1-2; CDR3nt: TGTGCCAGCAGCACTCCGGAACGGAGCTTCTTTAACTATGGCTACACCTTC; CDR3aa: CASSTPERSFFNYGYTF
abundance: .; d_gene: .; v_gene: TRBV27; j_gene: TRBJ1-5; CDR3nt: TGTGCCAGCAGTTTTCAGAGGGACAATCAGCCCCAGCATTTT; CDR3aa: CASSFQRDNQPQHF
abundance: .; d_gene: .; v_gene: TRBV7-9; j_gene: TRBJ2-1; CDR3nt: TGTGCCAGCAGCCCCAGCGAACTCTATGATGAGCAGTTCTTC; CDR3aa: CASSPSELYDEQFF
abundance: few; d_gene: TRBD2; v_gene: TRBV19; j_gene: TRBJ2-1; CDR3nt: TGTGCCAGTAGCACCCTAGCGGCTTCCTACAATGAGCAGTTCTTC; CDR3aa: CASSTLAASYNEQFF
abundance: .; d_gene: .; v_gene: TRBV7-9; j_gene: TRBJ2-7; CDR3nt: TGTGCCAGCAGCCTTAGCTTAGAGCAGTACTTC; CDR3aa: CASSLSLEQYF
abundance: few; d_gene: .; v_gene: TRBV28; j_gene: TRBJ1-5; CDR3nt: TGTGCCAGCAGTTTAACCGGAGTACCCAGCAATCAGCCCCAGCATTTT; CDR3aa: CASSLTGVPSNQPQHF
abundance: once; d_gene: TRBD2; v_gene: TRBV6-5; j_gene: TRBJ2-1; CDR3nt: TGTGCCAGCAGTCTAGCGGGAGGGAGAAATGAGCAGTTCTTC; CDR3aa: CASSLAGGRNEQFF
abundance: .; d_gene: TRBD2; v_gene: TRBV23-1; j_gene: TRBJ2-1; CDR3nt: TGCGCCAGCAGTCAAGGACTAGCGGGAGGGTTCTACAATGAGCAGTTCTTC; CDR3aa: CASSQGLAGGFYNEQFF
abundance: .; d_gene: .; v_gene: TRBV4-3; j_gene: TRBJ2-1; CDR3nt: TGCGCCAGCAGCCAGGACTCGATTAATGAGCAGTTCTTC; CDR3aa: CASSQDSINEQFF
abundance: .; d_gene: TRBD2; v_gene: TRBV7-2; j_gene: TRBJ2-7; CDR3nt: TGTGCCAGCAGCTCCGGGACTAGCCTCTACGAGCAGTACTTC; CDR3aa: CASSSGTSLYEQYF
abundance: .; d_gene: TRBD1; v_gene: TRBV4-3; j_gene: TRBJ2-1; CDR3nt: TGCGCCAGCAGCCAAGTCCGGACAGGGGGATACAATGAGCAGTTCTTC; CDR3aa: CASSQVRTGGYNEQFF
abundance: many; d_gene: .; v_gene: TRBV25-1; j_gene: TRBJ2-7; CDR3nt: TGTGCCAGCAGTGAAGGGCAAGAGGGTTACGAGCAGTACTTC; CDR3aa: CASSEGQEGYEQYF
abundance: .; d_gene: .; v_gene: TRBV28; j_gene: TRBJ2-3; CDR3nt: TGTGCCAGCAGTTCTTTCGCTGGGCGGGCTTCTAGCACAGATACGCAGTATTTT; CDR3aa: CASSSFAGRASSTDTQYF
abundance: .; d_gene: .; v_gene: TRBV6-6; j_gene: TRBJ1-5; CDR3nt: TGTGCCAGCGTGGTCTCAGACAATCAGCCCCAGCATTTT; CDR3aa: CASVVSDNQPQHF
abundance: .; d_gene: TRBD1; v_gene: TRBV9; j_gene: TRBJ2-7; CDR3nt: TGTGCCAGCAGCCCAAGTGGGGGGACAGGGAGCCACGAGCAGTACTTC; CDR3aa: CASSPSGGTGSHEQYF
abundance: .; d_gene: .; v_gene: TRBV27; j_gene: TRBJ1-1; CDR3nt: TGTGCCAGCAGCACGAGGTACGGGGCCTGGGGGGAAGCTTTCTTT; CDR3aa: CASSTRYGAWGEAFF
abundance: .; d_gene: .; v_gene: TRBV15; j_gene: TRBJ1-2; CDR3nt: TGTGCCACCAGCAGAGATCCGGGCGCCTATGGCTACACCTTC; CDR3aa: CATSRDPGAYGYTF
abundance: .; d_gene: .; v_gene: TRBV7-2; j_gene: TRBJ1-2; CDR3nt: TGTGCCAGCAGCTTAGAACGCGGCAATTTTGGCTACACCTTC; CDR3aa: CASSLERGNFGYTF
abundance: .; d_gene: .; v_gene: TRBV19; j_gene: TRBJ2-2; CDR3nt: TGTGCCAGTAGTATCCCAGCACAGAACACCGGGGAGCTGTTTTTT; CDR3aa: CASSIPAQNTGELFF
abundance: .; d_gene: .; v_gene: TRBV6-6; j_gene: TRBJ1-5; CDR3nt: TGTGCCAGCACTAACGGGGGAAGGAATCAGCCCCAGCATTTT; CDR3aa: CASTNGGRNQPQHF
abundance: .; d_gene: .; v_gene: TRBV28; j_gene: TRBJ2-1; CDR3nt: TGTGCCAGCAGTTCTTACAATGAGCAGTTCTTC; CDR3aa: CASSSYNEQFF
abundance: .; d_gene: .; v_gene: TRBV6-5; j_gene: TRBJ1-1; CDR3nt: TGTGCCAGCAGTTTCTCGCTCCGGGACTCACTGGGGGCTTTCTTT; CDR3aa: CASSFSLRDSLGAFF
abundance: .; d_gene: .; v_gene: TRBV7-2; j_gene: TRBJ1-6; CDR3nt: TGTGCCAGCAGCTTAGGAGGACAAGTTGGTTCACCCCTCCACTTT; CDR3aa: CASSLGGQVGSPLHF
abundance: .; d_gene: TRBD1; v_gene: TRBV19; j_gene: TRBJ2-7; CDR3nt: TGTGCCAGTAGTAGACCGGGACAGGGCGCCTACGAGCAGTACTTC; CDR3aa: CASSRPGQGAYEQYF
abundance: .; d_gene: TRBD2; v_gene: TRBV25-1; j_gene: TRBJ2-1; CDR3nt: TGTGCCAGCAGTGAGGCGGGAGGTGGTAGCAATGAGCAGTTCTTC; CDR3aa: CASSEAGGGSNEQFF
abundance: once; d_gene: .; v_gene: TRBV10-1; j_gene: TRBJ2-1; CDR3nt: TGCGCCAACGAGGGGAATGAGCAGTTCTTC; CDR3aa: CANEGNEQFF
abundance: .; d_gene: .; v_gene: TRBV18; j_gene: TRBJ1-5; CDR3nt: TGTGCCAGCTCACCAGGGAACAATCAGCCCCAGCATTTT; CDR3aa: CASSPGNNQPQHF
abundance: .; d_gene: .; v_gene: TRBV10-1; j_gene: TRBJ1-1; CDR3nt: TGCGCCAGCAGTAGGATTGGGGGGTTGGAGAACACTGAAGCTTTCTTT; CDR3aa: CASSRIGGLENTEAFF
abundance: .; d_gene: TRBD2; v_gene: TRBV7-2; j_gene: TRBJ2-3; CDR3nt: TGTGCCAGCAGCTCCCTAGCGGGAGAGGGTACGCAGTATTTT; CDR3aa: CASSSLAGEGTQYF
abundance: .; d_gene: .; v_gene: TRBV10-3; j_gene: TRBJ2-3; CDR3nt: TGTGCCATCACCAGAGGGGTGGGCACAGATACGCAGTATTTT; CDR3aa: CAITRGVGTDTQYF
abundance: few; d_gene: TRBD1; v_gene: TRBV30; j_gene: TRBJ2-2; CDR3nt: TGTGCCTGGAGTACCGGGACAGGGGGGGAGCTGTTTTTT; CDR3aa: CAWSTGTGGELFF
abundance: few; d_gene: TRBD2; v_gene: TRBV7-8; j_gene: TRBJ2-1; CDR3nt: TGTGCCAGCAGCCCTGGGTTAGCGGGAGTAGGGAATGAGCAGTTCTTC; CDR3aa: CASSPGLAGVGNEQFF
abundance: .; d_gene: .; v_gene: TRBV5-6; j_gene: TRBJ1-6; CDR3nt: TGTGCCAGCAGCCTGTCGACTCGTAATTCACCCCTCCACTTT; CDR3aa: CASSLSTRNSPLHF
abundance: .; d_gene: TRBD1; v_gene: TRBV28; j_gene: TRBJ1-6; CDR3nt: TGTGCCAGCAGTCTCGACAGGGGGCCTTCCAATTCACCCCTCCACTTT; CDR3aa: CASSLDRGPSNSPLHF
abundance: .; d_gene: .; v_gene: TRBV4-1; j_gene: TRBJ2-3; CDR3nt: TGCGCCAGCAGCCAAATGACTGGAATCAACACAGATACGCAGTATTTT; CDR3aa: CASSQMTGINTDTQYF
abundance: .; d_gene: .; v_gene: TRBV7-2; j_gene: TRBJ1-2; CDR3nt: TGTGCCAGCAGCCCTGGTGCTGGCTACACCTTC; CDR3aa: CASSPGAGYTF